This TCR beta chain was identified in a study of blood T cell repertoires in COVID-19. Turning to the study itself: PBMCs, B-cell-depleted T cells, or T cells were the source of the cDNA or gDNA that made up the material.

This clone is medium-sized in the sample. In the source study's methods: Estimates of nucleated cell counts were drawn from the amplification of reference gene primers. Method: immunoSEQ multiplex PCR; TCRdb's copy keeps in-frame clones and lacks some. The V and J calls and clone size come from that table; D and trimming were worked out from the DNA. The sample has under 45,000 clones, 80% to 90% seen once. CDR1 and CDR2 (germline): SGHNT, YYREEE (reference sequence). V shed 0 bases, J shed 12 bases, and the junction held 16 bases outside the gene matches. The CDR3 is 17 amino acids. The sequenced sample was peripheral blood. The receptor's source is a man aged 40-55 years with active COVID-19. This chain connects TRBV5-4 to TRBJ2-1, with TRBD2 matching over 9 bases. CDR3 in DNA: TGTGCCAGCAGCTTGGACCGCCTGAGCGGGGGGACAATGACGCAGTTCTTC. Translated: CASSLDRLSGGTMTQFF.